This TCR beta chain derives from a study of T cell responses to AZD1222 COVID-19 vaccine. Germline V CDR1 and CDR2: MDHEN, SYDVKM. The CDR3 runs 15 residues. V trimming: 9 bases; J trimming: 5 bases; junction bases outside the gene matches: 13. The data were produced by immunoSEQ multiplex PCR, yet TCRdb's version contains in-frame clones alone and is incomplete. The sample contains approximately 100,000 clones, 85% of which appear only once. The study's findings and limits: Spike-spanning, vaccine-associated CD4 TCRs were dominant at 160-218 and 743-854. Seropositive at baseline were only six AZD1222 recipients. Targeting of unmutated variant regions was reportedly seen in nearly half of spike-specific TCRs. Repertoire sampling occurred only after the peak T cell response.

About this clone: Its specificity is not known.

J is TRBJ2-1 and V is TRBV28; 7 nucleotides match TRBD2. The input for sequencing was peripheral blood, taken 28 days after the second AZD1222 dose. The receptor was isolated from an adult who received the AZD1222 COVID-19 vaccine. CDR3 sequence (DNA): TGTGCCAGTCGATGGGGGGGAGGGCCACACAATGAGCAGTTCTTC. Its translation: CASRWGGGPHNEQFF.